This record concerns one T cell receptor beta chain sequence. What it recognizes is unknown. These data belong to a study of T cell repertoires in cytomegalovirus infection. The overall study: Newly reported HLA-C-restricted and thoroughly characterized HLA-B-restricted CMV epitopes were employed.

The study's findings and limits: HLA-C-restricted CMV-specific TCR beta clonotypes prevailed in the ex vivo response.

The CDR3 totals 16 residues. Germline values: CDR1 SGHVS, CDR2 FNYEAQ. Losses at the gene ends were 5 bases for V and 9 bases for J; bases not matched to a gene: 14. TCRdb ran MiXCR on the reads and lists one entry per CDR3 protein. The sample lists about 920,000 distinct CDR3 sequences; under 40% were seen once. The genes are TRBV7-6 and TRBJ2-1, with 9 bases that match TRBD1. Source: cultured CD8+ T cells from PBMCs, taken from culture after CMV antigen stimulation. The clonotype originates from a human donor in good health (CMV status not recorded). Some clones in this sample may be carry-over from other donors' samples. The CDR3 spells CASSRKGDRASSEQFF. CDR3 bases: TGTGCCAGCAGCCGCAAGGGGGACAGGGCCTCGAGTGAGCAGTTCTTC.